The 5 T cell receptor beta chains below all came from one sample that was sequenced in a study of memory CD4+ T cells and cytomegalovirus serostatus. Measured with immunoSEQ multiplex PCR; TCRdb has only the in-frame clones, and not every one. This sample has about 56,000 clones, with roughly 87% found just once. The sort gate was single viable CD3+CD4+CD8-CD45RO+ cells for memory CD4+ T cells. Sequenced input: memory CD4+ T cells from blood. These receptors were obtained from an adult in good health and CMV-seronegative.

The chain couples TRBV19 to TRBJ1-4; 7 bases align to TRBD1. Per germline, CDR1 LNHDA and CDR2 SQIVND (reference sequence). The CDR3 contains 15 residues. V shed 6 bases and J 5 bases; nucleotides not matched to a gene: 9. CDR3 DNA sequence: TGTGCCAGTAGCACGAACCAACAGGGGAATGAAAAACTGTTTTTT. It codes for CASSTNQQGNEKLFF.

This clone was seen a single time. The chain carries TRBV7-9 and TRBJ2-7, with D uncertain. The CDR3 spans 14 residues. From germline, CDR1 is SEHNR and CDR2 FQNEAQ (reference sequence). V dropped 1 base and J dropped 3 bases, with 10 bases sitting between them. This CDR3 is CASSLDLGYYEQYF. CDR3 sequence (DNA): TGTGCCAGCAGCTTAGATTTAGGCTACTACGAGCAGTACTTC.

This chain connects TRBV5-1 to TRBJ1-1; maybe TRBD1 (5 bases). Germline loops: CDR1 SGHRS, CDR2 YFSETQ. Trimming shortened V by 4 bases and J by 3 bases, and 19 bases separated the two germline ends. This CDR3 has 16 amino acids. The DNA of the CDR3 is TGCGCCAGCAGCACCCGGGACTCCACTTTAGACACTGAAGCTTTCTTT. It translates to CASSTRDSTLDTEAFF.

Here the CDR3 reads CASSQDIAGAADTQYF. In DNA form, the CDR3 reads TGCGCCAGCAGCCAAGATATTGCGGGGGCGGCAGATACGCAGTATTTT. The J gene is TRBJ2-3, the V gene TRBV4-3, with D possibly being TRBD2 (7 bases). Germline V gene sequence: CDR1 LGHNA, CDR2 YSLEER. CDR3 length equals 16 residues. Trimming cost V 0 bases and J 4 bases, with 14 bases left between them.

J is TRBJ2-7 and V is TRBV9; D perhaps matches TRBD2 (5 bases). The germline gives CDR1 SGDLS, CDR2 YYNGEE. V lost 4 bases and J 2 bases, leaving 13 bases between the germline ends. The CDR3 contains 14 residues. The CDR3 reads CASSPGLIPYEQYF. The CDR3 region has the DNA TGTGCCAGCAGCCCAGGACTTATACCCTACGAGCAGTACTTC.